Listed here are 32 T cell receptor beta chains from one sample, sequenced in a study of T cell responses to AZD1222 COVID-19 vaccine. Clones were sequenced by immunoSEQ multiplex PCR, and TCRdb holds only the in-frame ones, with some missing. The sample holds approximately 130,000 clones; roughly 93% are singletons and the top ten take 3.1%. Source: peripheral blood, taken on day 0 of AZD1222 vaccination. Every receptor here comes from an adult in good health.

This chain links TRBV7-2 with TRBJ1-1; 7 positions agree with TRBD1. J lost 1 base, V lost 4 bases, and 6 bases had no gene match. This CDR3 spans 15 amino acids. Germline CDR1 and CDR2: SGHTA and FQGNSA. Written as DNA, the CDR3 is TGTGCCAGCAGCTGGTTAGGACAGGCGAACACTGAAGCTTTCTTT. It encodes CASSWLGQANTEAFF.

The genes are TRBV7-6 and TRBJ2-2; D uncertain. This CDR3 region has 13 residues. Trimming left V 4 bases short and J 6 bases short, with 9 bases between. Germline CDR1 SGHVS, CDR2 FNYEAQ. The CDR3 is CASSSTDPGELFF. The CDR3 region has the DNA TGTGCCAGCAGCTCGACTGACCCCGGGGAGCTGTTTTTT.

The chain links TRBV6-5 to TRBJ1-1, with 8 positions matching TRBD1. The germline V gene encodes CDR1 MNHEY and CDR2 SVGAGI. The CDR3 has 15 residues. The V and J ends lost 0 bases and 6 bases, in that order; junction bases with no gene match: 6. CDR3 region: CASSYSGQGAPEAFF. CDR3 bases: TGTGCCAGCAGTTACTCGGGGCAGGGGGCTCCTGAAGCTTTCTTT.

The V and J genes are TRBV28 and TRBJ1-3, with D tentatively TRBD1 (6 bases). Germline values: CDR1 MDHEN, CDR2 SYDVKM. The CDR3 covers 16 residues. V lost 1 base, J lost 2 bases, and 12 bases lay in between. CDR3: CASSLLGGVTGNTIYF. CDR3 nucleotides: TGTGCCAGCAGTTTATTAGGGGGGGTGACTGGAAACACCATATATTTT.

The chain joins TRBV27 to TRBJ2-2; D ambiguous. V shed 2 bases and J shed 4 bases, with 5 bases lying between them. Germline CDR1 is MNHEY and CDR2 is SMNVEV (reference sequence). The CDR3 runs 13 residues. The CDR3 DNA is TGTGCCAGCAGTTTAATCATCACCGGGGAGCTGTTTTTT. This encodes CASSLIITGELFF.

The chain's CDR3 is CASSLSLGNSYEQYF. Written as DNA, the CDR3 is TGTGCCAGCAGTTTATCGTTAGGTAATTCCTACGAGCAGTACTTC. The chain combines TRBV27 with TRBJ2-7, with unresolved D. This CDR3 is built from 15 residues. The V end lost 0 bases, the J end lost 1 base, and 10 bases lay between the germline ends. Looked up from germline, CDR1 is MNHEY and CDR2 is SMNVEV (reference sequence).

The chain is built from TRBV7-2 and TRBJ1-1; the D is unclear. The V gene's germline CDR1 is SGHTA and CDR2 FQGNSA. Trimming shortened V by 2 bases and J by 4 bases, and 11 bases separated the two germline ends. The CDR3 contains 14 residues. The CDR3 spells CASSLLATSTEAFF. In nucleotides, the CDR3 is TGTGCCAGCAGCTTACTTGCTACGAGCACTGAAGCTTTCTTT.

V gene TRBV7-3 combines with J gene TRBJ2-3; 10 bases fit TRBD1. The trim removed 6 bases at V and 4 bases at J, leaving 4 bases unmatched. The CDR3 covers 14 residues. Germline-derived CDR1 and CDR2 are SGHTA and FQGTGA. This CDR3 is CASRRTGGSDTQYF. The CDR3 DNA sequence: TGTGCCAGCAGGAGGACAGGGGGGTCAGATACGCAGTATTTT.

The CDR3 nucleotides are TGCAGCGGCGGACAGGCTGCAAACTATGGCTACACCTTC. This gives the protein CSGGQAANYGYTF. This chain connects TRBV29-1 to TRBJ1-2; 7 nucleotides agree with TRBD1. This CDR3 is 13 amino acids long. Germline lookup yields CDR1 SQVTM and CDR2 ANQGSEA. V lost 7 bases and J lost 2; bases outside the gene matches: 7.

J is TRBJ2-1 and V is TRBV5-1; possible D gene TRBD2, 5 bases. The CDR3 is 14 residues long. Germline V gene lookup returns CDR1 SGHRS and CDR2 YFSETQ. V shed 7 bases and J shed 3 bases, with 14 bases lying between them. Here the CDR3 reads CASRTLALYNEQFF. The DNA for the CDR3 is TGCGCCAGCCGTACTTTAGCGCTCTACAATGAGCAGTTCTTC.

The chain uses TRBV5-1 and TRBJ1-1; D is possibly TRBD1 (6 bases). The CDR3 covers 15 residues. Looked up from germline, CDR1 is SGHRS and CDR2 is YFSETQ. Trimming stripped 0 bases from V and 4 bases from J, with 13 bases between. The CDR3 loop is CASSLEQDSITEAFF. The CDR3 nucleotides read TGCGCCAGCAGCTTGGAACAGGACAGTATCACTGAAGCTTTCTTT.

This rearrangement joins TRBV27 to TRBJ2-1; maybe TRBD2 (5 bases). CDR1 MNHEY and CDR2 SMNVEV come from the germline V gene (reference sequence). The CDR3 is made up of 17 amino acids. V lost 1 base and J lost 3, with 16 bases in between. The DNA for the CDR3 is TGTGCCAGCAGTTTATTTGTCCCGGGGAACAGCTACAATGAGCAGTTCTTC. As protein: CASSLFVPGNSYNEQFF.

The chain recombines TRBV10-2 with TRBJ2-4; 11 bases map to TRBD2. The ends lost 4 bases at V and 2 bases at J; junction bases unmatched: 4. The CDR3 length is 16 residues. The V gene's germline CDR1 is WSHSY and CDR2 SAAADI. The CDR3 DNA reads as TGCGCCAGCAGTGTTAGCGGGAGGGGGTCCAAAAACATTCAGTACTTC. Residues: CASSVSGRGSKNIQYF.

The V gene is TRBV6-5, the J gene TRBJ1-1; 7 bases match TRBD1. J gave up 0 bases and V 8 bases, and 6 bases lay outside the gene matches. This CDR3 contains 14 residues. The germline gives CDR1 MNHEY, CDR2 SVGAGI. In nucleotides, the CDR3 is TGTGCCAGCGGACAGGACAGTATGAACACTGAAGCTTTCTTT. This sequence encodes CASGQDSMNTEAFF.

This clone was recorded only once. The V gene is TRBV28, the J gene TRBJ1-1; D is undetermined. CDR1 is MDHEN and CDR2 is SYDVKM in the germline V gene. This CDR3 is built from 18 residues. Trimming removed 7 bases at V and 0 bases at J, with 24 bases between. The CDR3 region has the DNA TGTGCCAGCAAAGTTACCGAGCCCCCTTTTAGAGTGAACACTGAAGCTTTCTTT. This encodes CASKVTEPPFRVNTEAFF. The full variable domain, with the rest looked up from reference TRBV28 and TRBJ1-1, is DVKVTQSSRYLVKRTGEKVFLECVQDMDHENMFWYRQDPGLGLRLIYFSYDVKMKEKGDIPEGYSVSREKKERFSLILESASTNQTSMYLCASKVTEPPFRVNTEAFFGQGTRLTVV.

The chain couples TRBV2 to TRBJ1-5; no firm D call. This CDR3 has 15 residues. Between the trimmed V and J ends, which lost 7 bases and 3 bases, there was a span of 16 bases. CDR1 and CDR2 (germline): SNHLY, FYNNEI. This CDR3 reads CASMADRSYNQPQHF. The DNA for the CDR3 is TGTGCCAGCATGGCGGACCGGAGTTACAATCAGCCCCAGCATTTT.

The chain employs TRBV7-2 and TRBJ1-1; 7 positions agree with TRBD1. Per germline, CDR1 SGHTA and CDR2 FQGNSA. Trimming at V came to 6 bases and at J to 4 bases, leaving 14 bases not matched to a gene. CDR3 length: 16 amino acids. CDR3 nucleotide sequence: TGTGCCAGCAGTTTCTCGTTGACAGGGTACGCCACTGAAGCTTTCTTT. Translating gives CASSFSLTGYATEAFF. Full variable domain (missing parts from reference TRBV7-2 and TRBJ1-1): GAGVSQSPSNKVTEKGKDVELRCDPISGHTALYWYRQSLGQGLEFLIYFQGNSAPDKSGLPSDRFSAERTGGSVSTLTIQRTQQEDSAVYLCASSFSLTGYATEAFFGQGTRLTVV.

The chain joins TRBV7-2 to TRBJ1-2, with 8 positions matching TRBD1. V gave up 5 bases and J gave up 4 bases; unmatched junction bases: 3. The germline V gene has CDR1 SGHTA and CDR2 FQGNSA. This CDR3 spans 13 amino acids. The CDR3 nucleotides read TGTGCCAGCAGCCGACAGGGGCGCTATGGCTACACCTTC. It codes for CASSRQGRYGYTF.

The rearrangement joins TRBV7-9 to TRBJ1-2, with D perhaps TRBD1 (5 bases). The CDR3 sequence is 15 residues long. Per the germline V gene, CDR1 is SEHNR and CDR2 is FQNEAQ (reference sequence). V lost 4 bases and J 1 base, leaving 13 bases between the germline ends. The DNA of the CDR3 is TGTGCCAGCAGCTCTGGGAAAGACAGTAACTATGGCTACACCTTC. It is translated as CASSSGKDSNYGYTF.

The chain has TRBV6-5 and TRBJ1-1; D unresolved. The ends were cut back, 2 bases at V and 5 bases at J, with 9 bases in the middle. CDR1 MNHEY and CDR2 SVGAGI come from the germline V gene. The CDR3 spans 13 residues. The CDR3 coding sequence is TGTGCCAGCAGTTACGTCGGTGAGACTGAAGCTTTCTTT. This sequence encodes CASSYVGETEAFF.

The V and J genes are TRBV5-1 and TRBJ2-2; 13 positions agree with TRBD2. V lost 6 bases, J lost 4 bases, and 9 bases stayed unmatched. Germline V gives CDR1 SGHRS, CDR2 YFSETQ. The CDR3 totals 17 residues. The chain's CDR3 is CASKGTSGTVVTGELFF. CDR3 sequence (DNA): TGCGCCAGCAAGGGGACTAGCGGGACGGTGGTCACCGGGGAGCTGTTTTTT.

The rearrangement links TRBV2 to TRBJ2-7; maybe TRBD1 (6 bases). Germline loops: CDR1 SNHLY, CDR2 FYNNEI. Trimming took 4 bases from V and 5 from J, leaving 12 bases between them. This CDR3 region has 13 residues. The CDR3: CASSGQVIDEQYF. For the CDR3, the DNA is TGTGCCAGCAGTGGACAGGTTATCGACGAGCAGTACTTC.

This rearrangement joins TRBV11-1 to TRBJ2-1; D unclear. Trimming pared 4 bases from V and 0 bases from J, leaving 13 bases between. The CDR3 is made up of 16 amino acids. Germline values: CDR1 SGHAT, CDR2 FQDESV (reference sequence). CDR3 bases: TGTGCCAGCAGCTACTCGGACGGAAGCTCCTACAATGAGCAGTTCTTC. Protein: CASSYSDGSSYNEQFF.

The V and J genes are TRBV27 and TRBJ1-1; D is perhaps TRBD1 (5 bases). The CDR3 is 15 amino acids. Germline V gene lookup returns CDR1 MNHEY and CDR2 SMNVEV (reference sequence). V was shortened by 4 bases and J by 2 bases, with 14 bases between the two germline ends. CDR3 protein: CASSSIGTPNTEAFF. CDR3 bases: TGTGCCAGCAGTTCCATCGGGACTCCCAACACTGAAGCTTTCTTT.

V usage is TRBV6-1 and J usage is TRBJ2-3; no reliable D call. The V and J ends lost 0 bases and 2 bases respectively, with 6 bases between them. Germline loops: CDR1 MNHNS, CDR2 SASEGT. This CDR3 has 14 amino acids. CDR3 protein: CASSEAGSTDTQYF. DNA for the CDR3: TGTGCCAGCAGTGAAGCGGGGTCCACAGATACGCAGTATTTT.

This chain joins TRBV5-1 and TRBJ2-1, with 13 bases lining up with TRBD2. Germline CDR1 reads SGHRS; CDR2 reads YFSETQ. This CDR3 comprises 16 residues. The ends lost 4 bases at V and 3 bases at J; junction bases unmatched: 4. CDR3 sequence reads: CASSPGTSGIYNEQFF. CDR3 sequence (DNA): TGCGCCAGCAGCCCGGGGACTAGCGGGATCTACAATGAGCAGTTCTTC.

The chain recombines TRBV6-2 or TRBV6-3 with TRBJ2-7; no clear D gene. CDR3 length: 12 residues. Per germline, CDR1 MNHEY and CDR2 SVGEGT. V was trimmed by 2 bases and J by 5 bases, leaving 7 bases between them. CDR3 coding DNA: TGTGCCAGCAGTTACCCTCAGGACGAGCAGTACTTC. Encoded protein: CASSYPQDEQYF.

This clone is a singleton in its sample. The genes are TRBV11-2 and TRBJ1-6; a possible D gene is TRBD1 (5 bases). This CDR3 contains 13 residues. The germline V and J ends were trimmed by 11 bases and 6 bases, with 14 bases remaining between them. The germline CDR1 and CDR2 sequences are SGHAT and FQNNGV. CDR3 DNA: TGTGCCGGCTCAGGGAGCCTTAATTCACCCCTCCACTTT. Amino acids: CAGSGSLNSPLHF.

This chain uses TRBV9 with TRBJ2-2, with 9 bases aligning to TRBD2. The length of the CDR3 is 16 residues. The V segment lost 4 bases and the J segment 0 bases; nucleotides outside the gene matches: 4. The germline V gene has CDR1 SGDLS and CDR2 YYNGEE. In DNA form, the CDR3 reads TGTGCCAGCAGCCAACGACTAGCGGCGAACACCGGGGAGCTGTTTTTT. Its translation is CASSQRLAANTGELFF. Combining the CDR3 with reference TRBV9 and TRBJ2-2 gives the whole variable domain DSGVTQTPKHLITATGQRVTLRCSPRSGDLSVYWYQQSLDQGLQFLIQYYNGEERAKGNILERFSAQQFPDLHSELNLSSLELGDSALYFCASSQRLAANTGELFFGEGSRLTVL.

This clone was observed a few times. J is TRBJ1-1 and V is TRBV7-9; no firm D call. Germline V gene lookup returns CDR1 SEHNR and CDR2 FQNEAQ (reference sequence). This CDR3 contains 15 residues. Trimming left V 3 bases short and J 1 base short, with 12 bases between. The CDR3 sequence is CASSFAGRRNTEAFF. The CDR3, as DNA: TGTGCCAGCAGCTTCGCGGGCAGGAGGAACACTGAAGCTTTCTTT.

This rearrangement joins TRBV5-1 to TRBJ2-7; TRBD1 is a possible D gene (6 bases). This CDR3 comprises 12 residues. The germline gives CDR1 SGHRS, CDR2 YFSETQ. Trimming cost V 3 bases and J 2 bases, with 6 bases left between them. Written as DNA, the CDR3 is TGCGCCAGCAGCTCAGGGGCCTACGAGCAGTACTTC. Amino acids: CASSSGAYEQYF. The whole variable domain, filled in from reference TRBV5-1 and TRBJ2-7, reads KAGVTQTPRYLIKTRGQQVTLSCSPISGHRSVSWYQQTPGQGLQFLFEYFSETQRNKGNFPGRFSGRQFSNSRSEMNVSTLELGDSALYLCASSSGAYEQYFGPGTRLTVT.

This clone was seen just once. The J gene is TRBJ2-7, the V gene TRBV7-9; 9 bases are shared with TRBD1. The CDR3 is 15 residues long. The germline gives CDR1 SEHNR, CDR2 FQNEAQ (reference sequence). V was pared by 2 bases and J by 7 bases, with 9 bases of the junction left unmatched. CDR3 sequence reads: CASSLTAQGAGEQYF. CDR3 bases: TGTGCCAGCAGCTTAACTGCACAGGGGGCAGGAGAGCAGTACTTC. Together with reference TRBV7-9 and TRBJ2-7, the CDR3 gives the full variable domain: DTGVSQNPRHKITKRGQNVTFRCDPISEHNRLYWYRQTLGQGPEFLTYFQNEAQLEKSRLLSDRFSAERPKGSFSTLEIQRTEQGDSAMYLCASSLTAQGAGEQYFGPGTRLTVT.